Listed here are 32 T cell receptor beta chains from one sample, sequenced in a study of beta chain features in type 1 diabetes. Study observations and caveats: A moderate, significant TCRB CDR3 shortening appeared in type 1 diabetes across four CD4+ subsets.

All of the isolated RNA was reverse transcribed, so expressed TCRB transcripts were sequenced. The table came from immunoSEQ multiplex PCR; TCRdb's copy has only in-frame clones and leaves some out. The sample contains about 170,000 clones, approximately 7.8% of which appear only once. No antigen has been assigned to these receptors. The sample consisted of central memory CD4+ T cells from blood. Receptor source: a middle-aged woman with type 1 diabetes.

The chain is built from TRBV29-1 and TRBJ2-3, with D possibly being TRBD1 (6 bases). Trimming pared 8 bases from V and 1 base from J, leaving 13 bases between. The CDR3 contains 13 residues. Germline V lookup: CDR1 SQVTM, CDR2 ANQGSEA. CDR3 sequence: CSSRDTRTDTQYF. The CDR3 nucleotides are TGCAGCTCCCGGGACACCCGCACAGATACGCAGTATTTT.

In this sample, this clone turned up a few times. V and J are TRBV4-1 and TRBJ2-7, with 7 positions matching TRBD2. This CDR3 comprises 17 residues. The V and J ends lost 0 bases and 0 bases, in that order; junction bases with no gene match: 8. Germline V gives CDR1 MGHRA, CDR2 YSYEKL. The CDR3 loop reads CASSQDRGAGSSYEQYF. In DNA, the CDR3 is TGCGCCAGCAGCCAAGATCGGGGAGCGGGGAGCTCCTACGAGCAGTACTTC.

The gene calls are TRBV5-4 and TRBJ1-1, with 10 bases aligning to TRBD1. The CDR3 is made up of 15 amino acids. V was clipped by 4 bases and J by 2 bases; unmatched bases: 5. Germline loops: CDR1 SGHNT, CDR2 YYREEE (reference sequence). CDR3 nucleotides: TGTGCCAGCAGCCGAGACAGGGGGCACAACACTGAAGCTTTCTTT. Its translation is CASSRDRGHNTEAFF.

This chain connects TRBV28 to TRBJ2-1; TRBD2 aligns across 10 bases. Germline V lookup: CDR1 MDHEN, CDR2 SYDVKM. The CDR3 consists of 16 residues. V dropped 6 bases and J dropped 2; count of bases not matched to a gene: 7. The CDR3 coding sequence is TGTGCCAGCAGCCTCCCCCTAGCGGGAGCCTACAATGAGCAGTTCTTC. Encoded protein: CASSLPLAGAYNEQFF.

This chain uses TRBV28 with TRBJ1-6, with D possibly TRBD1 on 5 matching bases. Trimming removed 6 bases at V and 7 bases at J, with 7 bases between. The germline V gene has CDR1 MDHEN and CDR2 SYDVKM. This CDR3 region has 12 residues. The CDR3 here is CASRDRNSPLHF. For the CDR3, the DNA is TGTGCCAGCAGAGACAGAAATTCACCCCTCCACTTT.

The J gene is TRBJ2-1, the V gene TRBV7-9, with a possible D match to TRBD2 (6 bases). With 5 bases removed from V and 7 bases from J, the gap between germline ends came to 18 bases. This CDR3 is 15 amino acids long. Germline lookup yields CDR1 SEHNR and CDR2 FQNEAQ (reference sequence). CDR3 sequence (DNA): TGTGCCAGCAGCCCCAGGAGTAGCGCGGGGAATGAGCAGTTCTTC. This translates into CASSPRSSAGNEQFF.

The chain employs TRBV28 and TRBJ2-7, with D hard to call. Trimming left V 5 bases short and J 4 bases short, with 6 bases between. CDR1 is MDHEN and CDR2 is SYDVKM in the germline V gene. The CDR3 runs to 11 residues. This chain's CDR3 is CASSRRYEQYF. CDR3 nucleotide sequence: TGTGCCAGCAGTCGCAGGTACGAGCAGTACTTC.

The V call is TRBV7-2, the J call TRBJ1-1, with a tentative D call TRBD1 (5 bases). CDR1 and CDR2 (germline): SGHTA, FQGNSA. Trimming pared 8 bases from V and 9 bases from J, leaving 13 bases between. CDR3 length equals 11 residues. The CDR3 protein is CASSSGGKAFF. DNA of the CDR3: TGTGCCAGCTCCTCCGGGGGGAAAGCTTTCTTT.

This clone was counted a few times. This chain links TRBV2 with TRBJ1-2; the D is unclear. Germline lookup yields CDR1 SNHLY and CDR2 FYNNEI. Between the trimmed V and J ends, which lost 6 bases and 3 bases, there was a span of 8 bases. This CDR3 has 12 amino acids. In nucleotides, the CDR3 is TGTGCCAGCAGGGAGTGGGACTATGGCTACACCTTC. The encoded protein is CASREWDYGYTF.

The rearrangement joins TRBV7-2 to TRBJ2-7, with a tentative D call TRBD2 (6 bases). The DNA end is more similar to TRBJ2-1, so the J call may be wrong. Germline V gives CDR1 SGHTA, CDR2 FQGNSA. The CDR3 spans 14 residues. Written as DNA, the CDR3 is TGTGCCAGCAGCTTAGATCGCGGGAACAATGAGCAGTTCTTC. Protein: CASSLDRGNNEQFF.

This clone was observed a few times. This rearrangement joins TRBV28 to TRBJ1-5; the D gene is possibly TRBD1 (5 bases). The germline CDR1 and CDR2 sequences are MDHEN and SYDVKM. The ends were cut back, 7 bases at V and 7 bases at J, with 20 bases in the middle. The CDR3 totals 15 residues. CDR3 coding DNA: TGTGCCAGCACTCCTGAGCGGGGGTCCAGGCAGCCCCAGCATTTT. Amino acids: CASTPERGSRQPQHF.

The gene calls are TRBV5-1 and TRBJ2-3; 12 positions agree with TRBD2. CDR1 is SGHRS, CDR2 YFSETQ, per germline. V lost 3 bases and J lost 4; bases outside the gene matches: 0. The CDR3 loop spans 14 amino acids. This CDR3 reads CASSWTSGADTQYF. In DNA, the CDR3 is TGCGCCAGCAGCTGGACTAGCGGGGCAGATACGCAGTATTTT.

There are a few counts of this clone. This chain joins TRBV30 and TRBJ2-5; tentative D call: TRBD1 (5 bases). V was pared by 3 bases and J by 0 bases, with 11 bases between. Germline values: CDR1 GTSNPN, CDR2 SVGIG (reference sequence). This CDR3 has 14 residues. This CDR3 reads CAWSPPGYQETQYF. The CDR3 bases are TGTGCCTGGAGCCCTCCAGGGTACCAAGAGACCCAGTACTTC.

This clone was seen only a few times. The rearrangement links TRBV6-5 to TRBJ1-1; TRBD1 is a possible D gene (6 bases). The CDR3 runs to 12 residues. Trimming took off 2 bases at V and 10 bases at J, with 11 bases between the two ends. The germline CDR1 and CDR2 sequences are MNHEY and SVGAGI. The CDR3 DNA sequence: TGTGCCAGCAGTTACGTCGGGGGGCCAGCTTTCTTT. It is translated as CASSYVGGPAFF.

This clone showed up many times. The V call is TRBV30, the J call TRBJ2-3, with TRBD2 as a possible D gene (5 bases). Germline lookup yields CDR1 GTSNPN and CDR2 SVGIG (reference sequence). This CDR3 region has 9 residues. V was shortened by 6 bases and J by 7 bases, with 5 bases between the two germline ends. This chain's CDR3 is CACGNTQYF. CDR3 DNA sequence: TGTGCCTGCGGGAATACGCAGTATTTT.

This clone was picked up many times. This chain's CDR3 is CASRGLQETQYF. DNA for the CDR3: TGTGCCAGCAGGGGGCTCCAAGAGACCCAGTACTTC. The V gene is TRBV7-9, the J gene TRBJ2-5; D is perhaps TRBD1 (5 bases). Germline V gene lookup returns CDR1 SEHNR and CDR2 FQNEAQ (reference sequence). CDR3 size: 12 residues. The V and J ends lost 6 bases and 1 base respectively, with 6 bases between them.

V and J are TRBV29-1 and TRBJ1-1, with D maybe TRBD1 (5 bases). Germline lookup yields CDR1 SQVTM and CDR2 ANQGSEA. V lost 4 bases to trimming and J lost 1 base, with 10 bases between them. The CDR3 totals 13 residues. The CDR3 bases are TGCAGCGTTGCGAAAGGGGCGAACACTGAAGCTTTCTTT. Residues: CSVAKGANTEAFF.

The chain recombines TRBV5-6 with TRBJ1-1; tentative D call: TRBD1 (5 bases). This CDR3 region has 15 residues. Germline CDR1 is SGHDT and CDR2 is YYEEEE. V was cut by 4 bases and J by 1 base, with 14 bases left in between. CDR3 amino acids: CASSPLDGANTEAFF. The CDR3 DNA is TGTGCCAGCAGCCCACTGGATGGGGCGAACACTGAAGCTTTCTTT.

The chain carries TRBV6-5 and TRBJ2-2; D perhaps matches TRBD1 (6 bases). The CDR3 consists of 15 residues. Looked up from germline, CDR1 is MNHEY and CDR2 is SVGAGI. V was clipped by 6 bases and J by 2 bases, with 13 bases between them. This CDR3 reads CASSPTGYNTGELFF. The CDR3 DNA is TGTGCCAGCAGCCCAACAGGGTATAACACCGGGGAGCTGTTTTTT.

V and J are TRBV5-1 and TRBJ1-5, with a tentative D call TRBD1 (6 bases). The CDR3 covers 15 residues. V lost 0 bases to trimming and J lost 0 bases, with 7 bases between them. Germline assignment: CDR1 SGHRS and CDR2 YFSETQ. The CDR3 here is CASSLGTASNQPQHF. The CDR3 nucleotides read TGCGCCAGCAGCTTGGGGACAGCTAGCAATCAGCCCCAGCATTTT.

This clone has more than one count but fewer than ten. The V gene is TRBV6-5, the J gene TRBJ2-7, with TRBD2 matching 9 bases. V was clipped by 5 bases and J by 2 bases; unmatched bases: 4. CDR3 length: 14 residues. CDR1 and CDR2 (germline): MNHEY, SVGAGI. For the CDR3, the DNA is TGTGCCAGCAGTAGGCGGACTAGCGCCTACGAGCAGTACTTC. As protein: CASSRRTSAYEQYF.

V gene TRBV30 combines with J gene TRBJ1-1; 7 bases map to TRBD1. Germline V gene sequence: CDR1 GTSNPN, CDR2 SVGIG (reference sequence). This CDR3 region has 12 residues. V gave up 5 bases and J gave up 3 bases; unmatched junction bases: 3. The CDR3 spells CAWGGQYTEAFF. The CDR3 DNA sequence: TGTGCCTGGGGGGGACAGTACACTGAAGCTTTCTTT.

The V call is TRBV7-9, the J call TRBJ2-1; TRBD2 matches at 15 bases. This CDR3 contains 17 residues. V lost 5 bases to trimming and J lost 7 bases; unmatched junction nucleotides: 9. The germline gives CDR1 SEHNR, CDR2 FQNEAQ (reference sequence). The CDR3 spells CASSLWTSGRAWNEQFF. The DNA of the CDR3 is TGTGCCAGCAGCCTCTGGACTAGCGGGAGGGCCTGGAATGAGCAGTTCTTC.

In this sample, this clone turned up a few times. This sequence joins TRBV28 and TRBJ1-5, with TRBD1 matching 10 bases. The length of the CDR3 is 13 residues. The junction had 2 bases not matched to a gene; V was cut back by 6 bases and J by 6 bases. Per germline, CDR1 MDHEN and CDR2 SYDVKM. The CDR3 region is CASRDRGAQPQHF. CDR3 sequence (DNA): TGTGCCAGCAGGGACAGGGGGGCTCAGCCCCAGCATTTT.

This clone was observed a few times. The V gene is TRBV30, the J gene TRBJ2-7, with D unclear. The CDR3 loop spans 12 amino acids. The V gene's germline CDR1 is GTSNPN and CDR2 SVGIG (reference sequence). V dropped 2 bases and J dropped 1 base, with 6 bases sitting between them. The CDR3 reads CAWSIQSYEQYF. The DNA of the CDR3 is TGTGCCTGGAGTATCCAGTCCTACGAGCAGTACTTC. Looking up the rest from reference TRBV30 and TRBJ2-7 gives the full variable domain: SQTIHQWPATLVQPVGSPLSLECTVEGTSNPNLYWYRQAAGRGLQLLFYSVGIGQISSEVPQNLSASRPQDRQFILSSKKLLLSDSGFYLCAWSIQSYEQYFGPGTRLTVT.

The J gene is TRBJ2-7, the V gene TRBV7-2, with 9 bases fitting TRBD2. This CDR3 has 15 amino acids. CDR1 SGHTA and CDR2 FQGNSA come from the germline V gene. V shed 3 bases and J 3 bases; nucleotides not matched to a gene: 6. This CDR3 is CASSFLAGASYEQYF. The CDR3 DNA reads TGTGCCAGCAGCTTCTTAGCGGGAGCTAGCTACGAGCAGTACTTC.

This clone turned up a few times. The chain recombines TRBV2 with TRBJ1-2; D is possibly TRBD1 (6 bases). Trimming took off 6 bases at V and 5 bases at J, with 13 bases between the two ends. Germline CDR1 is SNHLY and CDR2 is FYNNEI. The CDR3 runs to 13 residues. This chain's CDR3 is CASSRDKQYGYTF. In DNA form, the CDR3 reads TGTGCCAGCAGCCGGGACAAGCAGTATGGCTACACCTTC.

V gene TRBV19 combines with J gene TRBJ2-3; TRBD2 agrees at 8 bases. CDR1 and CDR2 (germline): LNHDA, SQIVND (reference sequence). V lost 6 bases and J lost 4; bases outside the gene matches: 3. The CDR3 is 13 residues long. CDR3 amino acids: CASRGLASDTQYF. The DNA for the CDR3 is TGTGCCAGTAGAGGACTAGCCTCAGATACGCAGTATTTT.

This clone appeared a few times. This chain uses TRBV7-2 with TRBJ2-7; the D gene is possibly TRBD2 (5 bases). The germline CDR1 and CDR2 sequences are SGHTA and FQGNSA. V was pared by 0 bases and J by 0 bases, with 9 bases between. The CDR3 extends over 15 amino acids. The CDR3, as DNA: TGTGCCAGCAGCTTAGCGCCGGGGTCCTCCTACGAGCAGTACTTC. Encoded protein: CASSLAPGSSYEQYF.

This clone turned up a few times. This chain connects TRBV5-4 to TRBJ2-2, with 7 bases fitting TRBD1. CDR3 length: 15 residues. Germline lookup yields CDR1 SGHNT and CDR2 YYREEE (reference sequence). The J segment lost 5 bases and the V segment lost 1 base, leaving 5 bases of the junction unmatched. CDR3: CASSLTGAETGELFF. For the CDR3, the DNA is TGTGCCAGCAGCTTGACAGGGGCGGAGACCGGGGAGCTGTTTTTT.

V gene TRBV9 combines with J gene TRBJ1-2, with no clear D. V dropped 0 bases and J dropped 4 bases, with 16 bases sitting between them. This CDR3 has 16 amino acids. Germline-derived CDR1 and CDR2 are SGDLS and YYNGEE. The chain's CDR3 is CASSVGAENSFYGYTF. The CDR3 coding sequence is TGTGCCAGCAGCGTAGGAGCGGAGAACTCATTCTATGGCTACACCTTC.

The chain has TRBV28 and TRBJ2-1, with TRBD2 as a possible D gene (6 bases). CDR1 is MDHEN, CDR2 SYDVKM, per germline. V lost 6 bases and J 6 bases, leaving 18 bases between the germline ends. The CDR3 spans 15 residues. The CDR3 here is CASSPPGSLVNEQFF. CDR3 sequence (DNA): TGTGCCAGCAGCCCCCCCGGGAGTTTAGTCAATGAGCAGTTCTTC.